The rows below give T cell receptor beta chains drawn from one sample of a study of T cell repertoires in cytomegalovirus infection. No cognate antigen is known for these TCRs. TCRdb reanalysed the reads using MiXCR and keeps one entry per CDR3 protein. The table records approximately 990,000 distinct CDR3 sequences, 30% to 40% of them present only once. The sequencing used cultured CD8+ T cells from PBMCs, collected from culture after CMV antigen stimulation. The receptors were sampled from a human donor in good health (CMV status not recorded). Some clones in this sample may be carry-over from other donors' samples. Both conserved end residues are part of each CDR3. The order of the fields is CDR3 DNA, CDR3 protein, J gene, V gene, clone size, D gene. The D gene is left open where the match is weak. A row's size may be missing; if present it is once, few, many or a size class.

TGTGCCAGCACCCCTGCAGGGGAGGGTTCACCCCTCCACTTT,CASTPAGEGSPLHF,TRBJ1-6,TRBV6-8,once,.
TGTGCCAGCAGCCAAGAGGCGGGGGATGGCTACACCTTC,CASSQEAGDGYTF,TRBJ1-2,TRBV14,.,.
TGCAGTGCTAGAGGAGGGGTGAGGAAAGAGACCCAGTACTTC,CSARGGVRKETQYF,TRBJ2-5,TRBV20-1,.,.
TGTGCCAGCACCGATTTAACGACTGAAGCTTTCTTT,CASTDLTTEAFF,TRBJ1-1,TRBV12-3/TRBV12-4,few,.
TGTGCCAGCAGTTTAAGGGGGCTAGCGGAAGAGACCCAGTACTTC,CASSLRGLAEETQYF,TRBJ2-5,TRBV12-3/TRBV12-4,few,.
TGTGCCAGCAGTTGGTCAGGGGATAGCAATCAGCCCCAGCATTTT,CASSWSGDSNQPQHF,TRBJ1-5,TRBV6-5,.,.
TGTGCCAGCAGCTTGGTGGACACCGGGGAGCTGTTTTTT,CASSLVDTGELFF,TRBJ2-2,TRBV5-4,many,.
TGTGCCAGCAGCCAAGATCGAGCGGCCTCCTACAATGAGCAGTTCTTC,CASSQDRAASYNEQFF,TRBJ2-1,TRBV4-2,few,.
TGTGCCAGCAGCCCCTTCCGGGGCTATGGCTACACCTTC,CASSPFRGYGYTF,TRBJ1-2,TRBV11-2,few,.
TGTGCCAGCAGCGTATCCGGTTCCAATGAGCAGTTCTTC,CASSVSGSNEQFF,TRBJ2-1,TRBV9,.,.
TGCGCCAGCAGCCGAACCCAAGAGACAGGGCCGGGTGGCTACACCTTC,CASSRTQETGPGGYTF,TRBJ1-2,TRBV4-3,.,TRBD1
TGTGCCAGCAGTCCTAAAGGGATGGCAGTCTACAATGAGCAGTTCTTC,CASSPKGMAVYNEQFF,TRBJ2-1,TRBV27,.,.
TGTGCCAGTCGGCTTCGGAGGGGCGAGGATAATTCACCCCTCCACTTT,CASRLRRGEDNSPLHF,TRBJ1-6,TRBV11-2,.,.
TGTGCCAGCAGTGACGTTTCGGGACAGGGGCCCCAAGAGACCCAGTACTTC,CASSDVSGQGPQETQYF,TRBJ2-5,TRBV2,few,TRBD1
TGCAGTGCTAGAGGAGCGGGAGCCCGCTCTCGCTCCTACAATGAGCAGTTCTTC,CSARGAGARSRSYNEQFF,TRBJ2-1,TRBV20-1,.,TRBD2
TGTGCCAGCAGCTCCCCATCGGTTACTAGGGGTAGCACAGATACGCAGTATTTT,CASSSPSVTRGSTDTQYF,TRBJ2-3,TRBV7-2,.,.
TGTACCAGCAGTTTGTCCGGGACAGGGGCGCCGGTCACTGAAGCTTTCTTT,CTSSLSGTGAPVTEAFF,TRBJ1-1,TRBV27,once,TRBD1
TGTGCCAGCAGTCGCGGGGGGGCTAACTATGGCTACACCTTC,CASSRGGANYGYTF,TRBJ1-2,TRBV7-3,many,.
TGTGCCAGTAGTATGGAGGGACGAGTACAAGAGACCCAGTACTTC,CASSMEGRVQETQYF,TRBJ2-5,TRBV19,.,.
TGTGCCAGCAGTTCGATACCAGCGCATTTGACCCAGTACTTC,CASSSIPAHLTQYF,TRBJ2-5,TRBV7-6,many,.
TGTGCCATCAGGAACGGGACAGGCCAGAACACTGAAGCTTTCTTT,CAIRNGTGQNTEAFF,TRBJ1-1,TRBV10-3,few,TRBD1
TGTGCCAGCACGTTGTTAGGGCGACGTGAGCAGTTCTTC,CASTLLGRREQFF,TRBJ2-1,TRBV7-2,many,.
TGCGCCAGCGATACTGGGAACACTGAAGCTTTCTTT,CASDTGNTEAFF,TRBJ1-1,TRBV10-2,.,.
TGCAGCGTTCAAACACCCGAGCAGTACTTC,CSVQTPEQYF,TRBJ2-7,TRBV29-1,few,.
TGTGCCAGCAGTTCTCTGGACAGAATAGAGACCCAGTACTTC,CASSSLDRIETQYF,TRBJ2-5,TRBV6-6,.,.
TGTGCCAGCACGCCCCGGGAGGGGGAGGTCGATGGCTACACCTTC,CASTPREGEVDGYTF,TRBJ1-2,TRBV7-9,.,.
TGTGCCAGCAGCACCTTACTAGCGGGGGAGTCCTTTACGCAGTATTTT,CASSTLLAGESFTQYF,TRBJ2-3,TRBV12-3/TRBV12-4,few,TRBD2
TGTGCTAGTGGTTTGATAGACAGTAGAACCGGGGAGCTGTTTTTT,CASGLIDSRTGELFF,TRBJ2-2,TRBV12-5,many,.